What follows are 21 T cell receptor beta chains derived from one specimen sequenced in a study of T cell repertoires in cytomegalovirus infection (dated by TCRdb to about 2019). The antigens for these receptors are not known. The treatment or condition label, read with the paper, signifies: in vitro stimulation with specific CMV peptide epitopes to enrich CMV-specific T cells. The sequencing machine was an Illumina HiSeq 1500. The raw public reads went through TCRdb reprocessing: fastp at Q25, MiXCR clone calling, in-frame beta chains kept. Rows are unified per CDR3 protein, each entry keeping the most common DNA and genes. The sample data list about 830,000 distinct CDR3 sequences, and about 33% of these were observed just once. About an eighth of the sample belongs to the ten largest clones. The source was cultured CD8+ T cells from PBMCs, collected from culture after CMV antigen stimulation. The receptors originated from a human donor in good health (CMV status not recorded). Some clones in this sample may be carry-over from other donors' samples.

The rearrangement uses TRBV20-1 and TRBJ2-7, with D possibly called TRBD1 or TRBD2 (5 bases each). The ends were cut back, 4 bases at V and 3 bases at J, with 13 bases in the middle. The germline gives CDR1 DFQATT, CDR2 SNEGSKA (reference sequence). The CDR3 is made up of 13 amino acids. CDR3 sequence reads: CSATGTKIYEQYF. For the CDR3, the DNA is TGCAGTGCTACCGGGACCAAGATCTACGAGCAGTACTTC.

This chain connects TRBV6-1 to TRBJ2-2; D gene unclear. The V gene's germline CDR1 is MNHNS and CDR2 SASEGT. The length of the CDR3 is 12 residues. The V and J ends lost 6 bases and 4 bases respectively, with 6 bases between them. CDR3 in DNA: TGTGCCAGCAGACAGCCCACCGGGGAGCTGTTTTTT. This encodes CASRQPTGELFF.

V usage is TRBV20-1 and J usage is TRBJ2-3; D remains ambiguous. V was clipped by 3 bases and J by 5 bases, with 15 bases between them. Germline CDR1 and CDR2: DFQATT and SNEGSKA (reference sequence). The CDR3 runs 14 residues. The DNA of the CDR3 is TGCAGTGCTAGCACGCTGGGCCCTATAGATACGCAGTATTTT. This gives the protein CSASTLGPIDTQYF.

This clonotype was counted only a few times. The chain is built from TRBV28 and TRBJ2-2; D gene unclear. Trimming cost V 4 bases and J 3 bases, with 12 bases left between them. Per germline, CDR1 MDHEN and CDR2 SYDVKM. The CDR3 loop spans 15 amino acids. The CDR3 DNA reads as TGTGCCAGCAGTTCTTACAGAAGGGACACCGGGGAGCTGTTTTTT. This codes for CASSSYRRDTGELFF. The full variable domain, its missing parts supplied by reference TRBV28 and TRBJ2-2, is DVKVTQSSRYLVKRTGEKVFLECVQDMDHENMFWYRQDPGLGLRLIYFSYDVKMKEKGDIPEGYSVSREKKERFSLILESASTNQTSMYLCASSSYRRDTGELFFGEGSRLTVL.

The table lists this clonotype with many counts. CDR3 region: CASTPGRVETEAFF. CDR3 DNA sequence: TGTGCCAGCACCCCTGGCAGGGTCGAAACTGAAGCTTTCTTT. The chain has TRBV7-2 and TRBJ1-1; maybe TRBD1 (5 bases). Germline CDR1 and CDR2: SGHTA and FQGNSA. The CDR3 is made up of 14 amino acids. Trimming pared 7 bases from V and 5 bases from J, leaving 17 bases between.

This rearrangement joins TRBV12-3 or TRBV12-4 to TRBJ2-7, with a possible D match to TRBD1 (6 bases). Deletions cut 3 bases from V and 6 bases from J, with 12 bases between. The CDR3 consists of 13 residues. For the CDR3, the DNA is TGTGCCAGCAGTTTGGGACATCAGCTCGAGCAGTACGTC. It specifies CASSLGHQLEQYV.

The chain recombines TRBV28 with TRBJ2-2, with D possibly TRBD2 on 5 matching bases. The CDR3 consists of 13 residues. Germline V gives CDR1 MDHEN, CDR2 SYDVKM. V gave up 7 bases and J gave up 0 bases, with 6 bases separating them. For the CDR3, the DNA is TGTGCCAGCAAAGCGGCGAACACCGGGGAGCTGTTTTTT. Its translation: CASKAANTGELFF.

This chain joins TRBV15 and TRBJ2-7, with 9 bases matching TRBD2. The length of the CDR3 is 16 residues. After removal of 7 bases from V and 5 bases from J, the junction contained 15 bases not matched to a gene. Per germline, CDR1 LNHNV and CDR2 YYDKDF (reference sequence). CDR3 nucleotides: TGTGCCACCAACAGTCCTCACGGACTAGCGATTCACGAGCAGTACTTC. Translation: CATNSPHGLAIHEQYF.

The V and J genes are TRBV5-6 and TRBJ2-1, with D perhaps TRBD2 (6 bases). From germline, CDR1 is SGHDT and CDR2 YYEEEE. The ends were cut back, 6 bases at V and 4 bases at J, with 17 bases in the middle. This CDR3 spans 15 amino acids. The CDR3 region has the DNA TGTGCCAGCACCAGAACGGGGGAAACTTACAATGAGCAGTTCTTC. The encoded protein is CASTRTGETYNEQFF.

This clonotype was counted many times. The chain employs TRBV12-3 or TRBV12-4 and TRBJ2-1, with 8 bases matching TRBD1. The length of the CDR3 is 14 residues. The trim removed 3 bases at V and 9 bases at J, leaving 7 bases unmatched. The CDR3 nucleotides read TGTGCCAGCAGTTTGGGACAGGTTATTAGTGAGCAGTTCTTC. Its translation: CASSLGQVISEQFF.

The chain joins TRBV4-2 to TRBJ2-3, with D possibly being TRBD2 (6 bases). Germline V gene data show CDR1 as LGHNA and CDR2 as YNFKEQ. The CDR3 has 14 amino acids. Trimming pared 0 bases from V and 3 bases from J, leaving 7 bases between. The CDR3 coding sequence is TGTGCCAGCAGCCAAGATCGGGGGACAGATACGCAGTATTTT. It codes for CASSQDRGTDTQYF.

This clonotype was found many times. This chain links TRBV7-6 with TRBJ2-3; a weak D match, TRBD2 (5 bases). This CDR3 has 12 amino acids. Germline loops: CDR1 SGHVS, CDR2 FNYEAQ. V lost 4 bases and J 6 bases, leaving 8 bases between the germline ends. The CDR3 bases are TGTGCCAGCAGCTCCACGGGGGATACGCAGTATTTT. Protein: CASSSTGDTQYF.

In its sample, this clonotype was seen a few times. This rearrangement joins TRBV5-6 to TRBJ2-5, with 10 nucleotides matching TRBD1. Germline V lookup: CDR1 SGHDT, CDR2 YYEEEE. V lost 2 bases to trimming and J lost 5 bases; unmatched junction nucleotides: 9. CDR3 length equals 16 residues. Here the CDR3 DNA reads TGTGCCAGCAGCTTAGAGGGACAGGGGCTAAGGGAGACCCAGTACTTC. Amino acid sequence: CASSLEGQGLRETQYF.

The sample holds a few counts of this clonotype. This rearrangement joins TRBV20-1 to TRBJ1-1, with D unclear. Germline CDR1 reads DFQATT; CDR2 reads SNEGSKA (reference sequence). CDR3 size: 15 residues. The germline V and J ends were trimmed by 0 bases and 1 base, with 12 bases remaining between them. The CDR3 bases are TGCAGTGCTAGAGATCCCGGACGGTGGAACACTGAAGCTTTCTTT. It yields the protein CSARDPGRWNTEAFF.

The V and J genes are TRBV6-6 and TRBJ2-3, with TRBD1 as a possible D gene (5 bases). CDR3 size: 17 residues. CDR1 and CDR2 (germline): MNHNY, SVGAGI (reference sequence). V was clipped by 0 bases and J by 0 bases, with 13 bases between them. CDR3 coding DNA: TGTGCCAGCAGTTACTCCCCCCAGGGTTCTAGCACAGATACGCAGTATTTT. Protein: CASSYSPQGSSTDTQYF.

A single count supports this clonotype. The chain has TRBV11-3 and TRBJ2-2; perhaps TRBD1 as D (6 bases). V dropped 5 bases and J dropped 1 base, with 17 bases sitting between them. Germline lookup yields CDR1 SGHNT and CDR2 YENEEA. The length of the CDR3 is 17 residues. The CDR3 sequence: CASSHHRDTLNTGELFF. For the CDR3, the DNA is TGTGCCAGCAGCCATCACCGGGACACCCTGAACACCGGGGAGCTGTTTTTT. Filled out from reference TRBV11-3 and TRBJ2-2, the complete variable domain reads EAGVVQSPRYKIIEKKQPVAFWCNPISGHNTLYWYLQNLGQGPELLIRYENEEAVDDSQLPKDRFSAERLKGVDSTLKIQPAELGDSAVYLCASSHHRDTLNTGELFFGEGSRLTVL.

In this sample, this clonotype turned up many times. This chain connects TRBV7-9 to TRBJ2-7; D gene uncertain. The CDR3 loop spans 11 amino acids. V lost 5 bases and J lost 0, with 2 bases in between. Per the germline V gene, CDR1 is SEHNR and CDR2 is FQNEAQ (reference sequence). CDR3 nucleotides: TGTGCCAGCAGCCCCTCCTACGAGCAGTACTTC. Amino acid sequence: CASSPSYEQYF.

J is TRBJ2-2 and V is TRBV12-3 or TRBV12-4; D is possibly TRBD2 (6 bases). This CDR3 has 15 residues. V dropped 4 bases and J dropped 5 bases, with 14 bases sitting between them. The CDR3 sequence is CASSWEDLPTGELFF. The CDR3 region has the DNA TGTGCCAGCAGTTGGGAGGACCTTCCAACCGGGGAGCTGTTTTTT.

This clonotype has more than one count but fewer than ten. V and J are TRBV7-9 and TRBJ2-1, with D unclear. V was cut by 3 bases and J by 5 bases, with 11 bases left in between. Germline-derived CDR1 and CDR2 are SEHNR and FQNEAQ (reference sequence). The CDR3 has 14 residues. The CDR3 nucleotides read TGTGCCAGCAGCTTTGCCGGGTCCAACAATGAGCAGTTCTTC. Translating gives CASSFAGSNNEQFF.

This clonotype was seen a few times. J is TRBJ2-1 and V is TRBV6-2 or TRBV6-3; D may be TRBD1 (6 bases). V lost 6 bases to trimming and J lost 3 bases, with 15 bases between them. Per germline, CDR1 MNHEY and CDR2 SVGEGT. The CDR3 extends over 15 amino acids. The CDR3 loop is CASSQGQILYNEQFF. The CDR3 coding sequence is TGTGCCAGCAGCCAGGGACAAATACTCTACAATGAGCAGTTCTTC.

This clonotype was recorded a few times. The chain carries TRBV29-1 and TRBJ2-3; the match to TRBD1 covers 9 bases. The CDR3 length is 13 residues. Unmatched junction bases numbered 4, after V lost 5 bases and J lost 4 bases. Germline V CDR1 and CDR2: SQVTM, ANQGSEA. The CDR3 bases are TGCAGCGTTTTGGGACAGGGACCAGATACGCAGTATTTT. Encoded protein: CSVLGQGPDTQYF.